This record looks at one T cell receptor beta chain sequence and its context. What antigen it recognizes has not been identified. Base-call qualities are not available, and no considerably larger clone is one nucleotide away. Donors formed part of the validation cohort, which comprised about 130 subjects and was distinct from the first cohort of some 700 subjects. V lost 11 bases and J lost 3 bases; the stretch between them is 14 bases long. Measured from the cysteine to the phenylalanine, the CDR3 is 13 residues long. Just CDR3 DNA is preserved here, 39 bases in frame from base 1. Per the germline V gene, SNHLY is the CDR1 and FYNNEI is the CDR2. The data were obtained in a study of cytomegalovirus exposure and HLA in healthy donors (dated 2017 in TCRdb). As for the study more broadly: A later analysis indicated that the 95 to 150 validation repertoires were generated on the platform also employed for the 720 or so repertoires of the first cohort. The study was designed to test whether signatures of past pathogen exposure could be identified by cataloging public T cell receptors. Along with the roughly 710-subject first cohort, a separate validation cohort of over 90 different subjects was used. The study combined high-throughput TCR immunosequencing, statistical association of individual TCRs with disease status, and machine learning to predict cytomegalovirus infection status.

Library generation was performed with the immunoSEQ multiplex PCR assay. In the original analysis: To diagnose cytomegalovirus status from the catalog of TCR beta chain sequences, a statistical classification framework was built. TCRdb's version of the immuneACCESS table is confined to in-frame rearrangements and falls short of the full clone set. An unresolved V gene accounts for under half of the shortfall where checked; the remainder is of unknown origin. From that table come the V and J calls and clone size; the DNA was used to work out D and trimming. The sample data list tens of thousands of clones, and about nine tenths of these were observed just once. The ten largest clonotypes hold about 7% of the sample. Overall results and qualifications from the work: The authors suggested that the approach could potentially be extended to other disease states and immunological phenotypes. In a later analysis, TCRs clustered in the first cohort were found to also tend to co-occur in the approximately 120 validation repertoires, with around 94% of cluster scores above 0. A few of the identified cytomegalovirus-associated TCR beta chains were confirmed in vitro to be specific for cytomegalovirus antigens. The classifier was reported to diagnose cytomegalovirus status with high specificity and sensitivity in both the original and validation cohorts. Across donors, most TCR sequences were observed very rarely, whereas some public TCRs were present in many individuals. A later analysis lacked HLA typing for the validation cohort, so it scored co-occurrence in that cohort across all 120 repertoires. The study listed 164 TCR beta chains as associated with cytomegalovirus.

The V gene is TRBV2 and the J gene is TRBJ1-5, with TRBD1 tentatively as D gene (6 bases match). This receptor was obtained from a woman aged 25 to 39 in good health and CMV-seronegative. Material for sequencing was PBMCs. The nucleotide sequence is TGTGCCGCAGGGGTCGGTGACAATCAGCCCCAGCATTTT. Translated, it gives CAAGVGDNQPQHF.